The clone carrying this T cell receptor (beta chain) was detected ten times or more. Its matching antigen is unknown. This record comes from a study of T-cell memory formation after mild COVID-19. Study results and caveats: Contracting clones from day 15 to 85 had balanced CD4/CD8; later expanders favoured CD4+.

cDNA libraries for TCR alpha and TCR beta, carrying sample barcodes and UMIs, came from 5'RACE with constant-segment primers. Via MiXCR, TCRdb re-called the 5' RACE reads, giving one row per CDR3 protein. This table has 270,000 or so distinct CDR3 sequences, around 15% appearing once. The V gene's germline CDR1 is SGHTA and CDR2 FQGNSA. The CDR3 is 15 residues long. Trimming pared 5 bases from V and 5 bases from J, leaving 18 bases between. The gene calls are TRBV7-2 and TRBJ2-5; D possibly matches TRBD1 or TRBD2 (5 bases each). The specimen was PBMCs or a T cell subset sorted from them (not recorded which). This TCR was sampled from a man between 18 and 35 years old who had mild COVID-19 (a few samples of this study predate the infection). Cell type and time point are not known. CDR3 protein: CASSPVLGVRETQYF. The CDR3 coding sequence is TGTGCCAGCAGCCCCGTTTTGGGGGTGAGGGAGACCCAGTACTTC.